What follows is one T cell receptor beta chain and its context. The protocol was immunoSEQ multiplex PCR, while the TCRdb copy is restricted to in-frame clones and leaves out a portion. In the table there are 45,000 to 60,000 clones, around 83% of which are singletons. The CDR3 has 16 amino acids. The source of the sample is a study of identifying expanded T cells in peripheral blood. The chain joins TRBV21-1 to TRBJ2-7; the table assigns TRBD1, which was not confirmed against the DNA. TRBV21-1 is reported as a pseudogene. Sequencing was performed on blood. This receptor was identified in a person aged 18-70 years in good health. CDR3 DNA: TGTGCCAGCAGCCGCCCATCCCGGGACAGGCCCTACGAGCAGTACGTC. It specifies CASSRPSRDRPYEQYV.